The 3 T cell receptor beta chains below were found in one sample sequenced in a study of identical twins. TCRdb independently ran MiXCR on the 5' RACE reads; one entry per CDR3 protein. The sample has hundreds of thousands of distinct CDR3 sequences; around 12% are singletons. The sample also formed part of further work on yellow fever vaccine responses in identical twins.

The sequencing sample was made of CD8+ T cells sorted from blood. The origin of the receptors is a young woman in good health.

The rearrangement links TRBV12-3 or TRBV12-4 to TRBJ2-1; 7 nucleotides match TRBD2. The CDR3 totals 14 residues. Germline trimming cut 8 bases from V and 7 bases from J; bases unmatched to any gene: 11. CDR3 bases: TGTGCCAGCGAGGGGAGGGCCTCGCGGAATGAGCAGTTCTTC. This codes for CASEGRASRNEQFF.

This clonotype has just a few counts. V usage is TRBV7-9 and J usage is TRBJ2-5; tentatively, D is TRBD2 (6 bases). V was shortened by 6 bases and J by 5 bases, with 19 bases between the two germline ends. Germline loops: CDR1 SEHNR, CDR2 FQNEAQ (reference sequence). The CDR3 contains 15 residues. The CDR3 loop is CASRGGIQHPETQYF. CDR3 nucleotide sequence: TGTGCCAGCAGGGGCGGGATTCAACACCCGGAGACCCAGTACTTC.

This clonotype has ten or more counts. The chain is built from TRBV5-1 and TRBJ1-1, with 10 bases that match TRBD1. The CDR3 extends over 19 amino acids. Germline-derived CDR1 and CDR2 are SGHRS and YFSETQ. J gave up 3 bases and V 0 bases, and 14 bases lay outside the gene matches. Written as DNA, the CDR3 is TGCGCCAGCAGCTTGGACTTTCCGACAGGGGGCCAGGTGGACACTGAAGCTTTCTTT. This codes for CASSLDFPTGGQVDTEAFF. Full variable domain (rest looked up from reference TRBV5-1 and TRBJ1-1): KAGVTQTPRYLIKTRGQQVTLSCSPISGHRSVSWYQQTPGQGLQFLFEYFSETQRNKGNFPGRFSGRQFSNSRSEMNVSTLELGDSALYLCASSLDFPTGGQVDTEAFFGQGTRLTVV.